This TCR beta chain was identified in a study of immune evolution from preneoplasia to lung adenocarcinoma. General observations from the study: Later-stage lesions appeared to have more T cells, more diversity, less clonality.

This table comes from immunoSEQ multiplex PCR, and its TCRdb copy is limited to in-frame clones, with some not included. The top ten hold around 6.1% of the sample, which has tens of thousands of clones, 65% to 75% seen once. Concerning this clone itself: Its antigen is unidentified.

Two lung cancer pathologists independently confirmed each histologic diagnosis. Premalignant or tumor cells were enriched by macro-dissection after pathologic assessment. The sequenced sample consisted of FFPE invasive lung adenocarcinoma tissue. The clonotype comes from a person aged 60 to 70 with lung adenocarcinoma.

Here the CDR3 reads CASSSSGRAGELFF. The CDR3 DNA reads TGTGCCAGCAGCTCTAGCGGGAGGGCCGGGGAGCTGTTTTTT. This chain uses TRBV7-2 with TRBJ2-2; 12 nucleotides match TRBD2. The CDR3 has 14 residues. The trim removed 4 bases at V and 6 bases at J, leaving 0 bases unmatched. Germline values: CDR1 SGHTA, CDR2 FQGNSA.